The 9 T cell receptor beta chains listed next were all sequenced from one sample in a study of cytomegalovirus exposure and HLA in healthy donors. PCR employed 60 Vbeta and 13 Jbeta primers. The data were produced by immunoSEQ multiplex PCR, yet TCRdb's version contains in-frame clones alone and is incomplete. The table includes about 190,000 clones, about four fifths detected once. The sample taken for sequencing was PBMCs. These receptors all stem from a woman aged 18-35 years in good health and CMV-seronegative.

This clone has a single count. J is TRBJ2-1 and V is TRBV6-1, with D tentatively TRBD2 (7 bases). CDR1 MNHNS and CDR2 SASEGT come from the germline V gene. The CDR3 runs 15 residues. Between the trimmed V and J ends, which lost 6 bases and 3 bases, there was a span of 15 bases. CDR3 amino acids: CASRKGGGFYNEQFF. CDR3 nucleotide sequence: TGTGCCAGCAGGAAGGGGGGGGGATTCTACAATGAGCAGTTCTTC.

The chain uses TRBV19 and TRBJ2-5; the D gene is possibly TRBD2 (6 bases). The better agreement between TRBJ2-7 and the DNA end casts doubt on the J call. The V gene's germline CDR1 is LNHDA and CDR2 SQIVND (reference sequence). There are 15 residues in the CDR3. CDR3: CASSSPAPGAYEQYF. Written as DNA, the CDR3 is TGTGCCAGTAGTTCGCCCGCACCGGGAGCCTACGAGCAGTACTTC.

This chain links TRBV2 with TRBJ2-1, with D possibly TRBD2 on 5 matching bases. With 1 base removed from V and 2 bases from J, the gap between germline ends came to 9 bases. The CDR3 is 15 amino acids. CDR1 and CDR2 (germline): SNHLY, FYNNEI. This CDR3 reads CASSEEGVPYNEQFF. CDR3 DNA sequence: TGTGCCAGCAGTGAAGAGGGAGTCCCCTACAATGAGCAGTTCTTC.

This chain connects TRBV5-4 to TRBJ2-7; D remains ambiguous. The ends were cut back, 0 bases at V and 5 bases at J, with 9 bases in the middle. CDR1 is SGHNT, CDR2 YYREEE, per germline (reference sequence). The CDR3 loop spans 13 amino acids. The CDR3 region has the DNA TGTGCCAGCAGCTTGGGGGCGCGCAACGAGCAGTACTTC. It encodes CASSLGARNEQYF.

This clone was seen a handful of times. This rearrangement joins TRBV11-2 to TRBJ2-1, with 9 bases matching TRBD1. Germline CDR1 and CDR2: SGHAT and FQNNGV. Trimming cost V 4 bases and J 7 bases; bases outside gene matches: 11. The CDR3 spans 16 residues. CDR3 region: CASSSSLGQGVNEQFF. The CDR3 DNA sequence: TGTGCCAGCAGCTCGTCCTTGGGACAGGGAGTTAATGAGCAGTTCTTC.

This chain links TRBV19 with TRBJ2-1, with D tentatively TRBD1 (6 bases). The CDR3 is 15 amino acids. Between the trimmed V and J ends, which lost 2 bases and 7 bases, there was a span of 15 bases. Germline V lookup: CDR1 LNHDA, CDR2 SQIVND (reference sequence). The CDR3: CASSIRPGATNEQFF. In DNA, the CDR3 is TGTGCCAGTAGTATAAGGCCAGGGGCAACAAATGAGCAGTTCTTC.

The V gene is TRBV5-5, the J gene TRBJ1-2; possibly TRBD1 for D (5 bases). Germline V gene sequence: CDR1 SGHKS, CDR2 YYEKEE (reference sequence). Trimming took off 4 bases at V and 2 bases at J, with 9 bases between the two ends. The CDR3 extends over 13 amino acids. The CDR3 loop is CASSEQGNYGYTF. The CDR3 DNA reads TGTGCCAGCAGCGAGCAGGGCAACTATGGCTACACCTTC.

V usage is TRBV9 and J usage is TRBJ1-2; 8 bases match TRBD1. Germline V CDR1 and CDR2: SGDLS, YYNGEE. CDR3 length: 15 amino acids. The V segment lost 2 bases and the J segment 1 base; nucleotides outside the gene matches: 4. The chain's CDR3 is CASSVRDRSNYGYTF. The CDR3 region has the DNA TGTGCCAGCAGCGTCCGGGACAGGAGTAACTATGGCTACACCTTC.

The chain uses TRBV27 and TRBJ1-3; D might be TRBD1 (6 bases). The CDR3 runs 16 residues. The V end lost 4 bases, the J end lost 0 bases, and 13 bases lay between the germline ends. Germline V gene data show CDR1 as MNHEY and CDR2 as SMNVEV (reference sequence). The CDR3 protein is CASSSTGFSSGNTIYF. CDR3 in DNA: TGTGCCAGCAGTTCGACAGGTTTCAGCTCTGGAAACACCATATATTTT.